These 21 T cell receptor beta chains were sequenced from one sample in a study of T cell responses to AZD1222 COVID-19 vaccine. Sequenced by immunoSEQ multiplex PCR; TCRdb stores in-frame clones only, minus some. The sample has around 90,000 clones; over 75% are singletons. Sequenced material: peripheral blood, taken on day 0 of AZD1222 vaccination. All receptors derive from an adult in good health.

The rearrangement links TRBV29-1 to TRBJ1-4; 8 nucleotides align to TRBD1. J was trimmed by 2 bases and V by 4 bases; bases with no gene match: 6. Per germline, CDR1 SQVTM and CDR2 ANQGSEA. There are 15 residues in the CDR3. The CDR3 loop is CSVGGQAGTNEKLFF. CDR3 bases: TGCAGCGTTGGGGGACAGGCAGGGACTAATGAAAAACTGTTTTTT.

The V and J genes are TRBV9 and TRBJ2-3, with D unresolved. The CDR3 has 15 residues. Germline values: CDR1 SGDLS, CDR2 YYNGEE. V was clipped by 4 bases and J by 9 bases, with 21 bases between them. CDR3 sequence reads: CASSIPSGLVETQYF. The DNA of the CDR3 is TGTGCCAGCAGCATCCCGTCCGGCCTGGTCGAAACGCAGTATTTT.

This chain connects TRBV20-1 to TRBJ1-1; D unclear. Germline values: CDR1 DFQATT, CDR2 SNEGSKA (reference sequence). CDR3 size: 10 residues. V was clipped by 7 bases and J by 4 bases, with 7 bases between them. The CDR3 is CSGRPTEAFF. The CDR3 bases are TGCAGTGGAAGGCCCACTGAAGCTTTCTTT.

The J gene is TRBJ2-5, the V gene TRBV10-1; D remains unclear. V lost 3 bases, J lost 1 base, and 6 bases lay in between. This CDR3 region has 13 residues. Germline CDR1 reads WNHNN; CDR2 reads SYGVQD (reference sequence). The CDR3 sequence: CASSDRVQETQYF. The CDR3 nucleotides are TGCGCCAGCAGTGATCGCGTCCAAGAGACCCAGTACTTC.

This clone was seen once. V usage is TRBV19 and J usage is TRBJ1-1; maybe TRBD1 (6 bases). Germline V gives CDR1 LNHDA, CDR2 SQIVND (reference sequence). V was clipped by 2 bases and J by 1 base, with 14 bases between them. The CDR3 has 16 residues. DNA for the CDR3: TGTGCCAGTAGTATAAGCAGGGGCGCGGAGAACACTGAAGCTTTCTTT. It encodes CASSISRGAENTEAFF.

There are a few counts of this clone. The CDR3 DNA is TGTGCCACCAGCAGAGAAGGGAATTACGGTGAAGCTTTCTTT. The encoded protein is CATSREGNYGEAFF. The J gene is TRBJ1-1, the V gene TRBV15; D gene unclear. This CDR3 comprises 14 residues. Germline CDR1 and CDR2: LNHNV and YYDKDF (reference sequence). V shed 0 bases and J shed 7 bases, with 12 bases lying between them. The full variable domain, in which reference TRBV15 and TRBJ1-1 provide the parts outside the CDR3, is DAMVIQNPRYQVTQFGKPVTLSCSQTLNHNVMYWYQQKSSQAPKLLFHYYDKDFNNEADTPDNFQSRRPNTSFCFLDIRSPGLGDTAMYLCATSREGNYGEAFFGQGTRLTVV.

The chain combines TRBV6-1 with TRBJ1-3; D unclear. Germline CDR1 and CDR2: MNHNS and SASEGT. The germline V and J ends were trimmed by 3 bases and 3 bases, with 6 bases remaining between them. CDR3 length equals 13 residues. The CDR3 bases are TGTGCCAGCAGTGACGGGCTTGGAAACACCATATATTTT. It yields the protein CASSDGLGNTIYF.

The chain joins TRBV7-3 to TRBJ2-7; possible D gene TRBD2, 5 bases. Germline values: CDR1 SGHTA, CDR2 FQGTGA. This CDR3 has 15 amino acids. Between the trimmed V and J ends, which lost 1 base and 7 bases, there was a span of 17 bases. CDR3 sequence reads: CASSLSAGPAGEQYF. The DNA for the CDR3 is TGTGCCAGCAGCTTAAGTGCGGGCCCCGCGGGTGAGCAGTACTTC.

In this sample, this clone turned up once. The chain employs TRBV6-5 and TRBJ1-5, with no clear D. From germline, CDR1 is MNHEY and CDR2 SVGAGI. CDR3 length: 13 residues. Trimming took off 0 bases at V and 5 bases at J, with 5 bases between the two ends. The chain's CDR3 is CASSYSVDQPQHF. For the CDR3, the DNA is TGTGCCAGCAGTTACTCAGTGGATCAGCCCCAGCATTTT.

The chain links TRBV7-2 to TRBJ2-1; weak D call: TRBD1 (6 bases). Germline V CDR1 and CDR2: SGHTA, FQGNSA. Deletions cut 1 base from V and 2 bases from J, with 9 bases between. The CDR3 is made up of 15 amino acids. In DNA form, the CDR3 reads TGTGCCAGCAGCTTAGGTCAGGGGCCCTACAATGAGCAGTTCTTC. As protein: CASSLGQGPYNEQFF.

In its sample, this clone was seen once. The rearrangement uses TRBV19 and TRBJ1-6; 7 nucleotides match TRBD1. V lost 8 bases and J lost 7; bases outside the gene matches: 2. The CDR3 consists of 12 residues. Germline V CDR1 and CDR2: LNHDA, SQIVND (reference sequence). The CDR3 region has the DNA TGTGCCAGTCGGACAGGCAATTCACCCCTCCACTTT. This gives the protein CASRTGNSPLHF.

V gene TRBV19 combines with J gene TRBJ1-5; the D gene is possibly TRBD1 (5 bases). Germline CDR1 reads LNHDA; CDR2 reads SQIVND (reference sequence). The V end lost 8 bases, the J end lost 2 bases, and 13 bases lay between the germline ends. The CDR3 has 14 residues. CDR3 amino acids: CASRRVTGNQPQHF. The CDR3 region has the DNA TGTGCCAGTCGCAGGGTGACGGGCAATCAGCCCCAGCATTTT.

The chain has TRBV27 and TRBJ2-7; 10 nucleotides line up with TRBD1. Germline V lookup: CDR1 MNHEY, CDR2 SMNVEV (reference sequence). The CDR3 is made up of 15 amino acids. V shed 4 bases and J 2 bases; nucleotides not matched to a gene: 5. CDR3 bases: TGTGCCAGCAGTTCCCGACAGGGGGCCACCTACGAGCAGTACTTC. Encoded protein: CASSSRQGATYEQYF.

Remarks on this clone: Other DNA sequences in this sample translate to the same CDR3. The chain uses TRBV12-5 and TRBJ2-3; 12 bases line up with TRBD2. CDR1 and CDR2 (germline): LGHNT, FRNRAP. Trimming removed 5 bases from V and 1 base from J; junction bases left unmatched: 1. This CDR3 region has 15 residues. In nucleotides, the CDR3 is TGTGCTAGTGGTAGGACTAGCGGGGGCACAGATACGCAGTATTTT. Protein product: CASGRTSGGTDTQYF. The full variable domain, completed using reference TRBV12-5 and TRBJ2-3, is DARVTQTPRHKVTEMGQEVTMRCQPILGHNTVFWYRQTMMQGLELLAYFRNRAPLDDSGMPKDRFSAEMPDATLATLKIQPSEPRDSAVYFCASGRTSGGTDTQYFGPGTRLTVL.

V is TRBV11-2 and J is TRBJ1-2, with D uncertain. Germline lookup yields CDR1 SGHAT and CDR2 FQNNGV. V gave up 1 base and J gave up 4 bases, with 10 bases separating them. The CDR3 sequence is 14 residues long. The CDR3 bases are TGTGCCAGCAGCTTAGGACCATGGGCCTATGGCTACACCTTC. Protein product: CASSLGPWAYGYTF.

The V gene is TRBV2, the J gene TRBJ2-3; tentative D call: TRBD1 (6 bases). Germline V lookup: CDR1 SNHLY, CDR2 FYNNEI. The CDR3 has 14 amino acids. The V end was cut by 4 bases, the J end by 2 bases, with 10 bases between. In DNA, the CDR3 is TGTGCCAGCAGTGTCCCAGGGGCCACAGATACGCAGTATTTT. Its protein product is CASSVPGATDTQYF.

This clone has a handful of counts. The chain links TRBV3-1 (or the pseudogene TRBV3-2) to TRBJ1-1; a weak D match, TRBD1 (6 bases). V was pared by 4 bases and J by 1 base, with 19 bases between. Germline CDR1 LGHDT, CDR2 YNNKEL (reference sequence). The CDR3 contains 17 residues. DNA of the CDR3: TGTGCCAGCAGCCGCACCCCGGCTGGACAGAAGAACACTGAAGCTTTCTTT. Translated: CASSRTPAGQKNTEAFF.

The chain employs TRBV3-1 (or the pseudogene TRBV3-2) and TRBJ1-4; 9 bases match TRBD1. After removal of 6 bases from V and 3 bases from J, the junction contained 11 bases not matched to a gene. The CDR3 spans 17 residues. Germline CDR1 reads LGHDT; CDR2 reads YNNKEL (reference sequence). The CDR3 loop is CASRPTGGAGANEKLFF. The CDR3 region has the DNA TGTGCCAGCAGACCTACAGGGGGCGCGGGTGCTAATGAAAAACTGTTTTTT.

The CDR3 DNA follows: TGTGCCAGCCGGAGTCCGGGACAAAGCACAGATACGCAGTATTTT. Translating gives CASRSPGQSTDTQYF. This sequence joins TRBV27 and TRBJ2-3; D perhaps matches TRBD1 (6 bases). The CDR3 is 15 residues long. Trimming stripped 8 bases from V and 0 bases from J, with 15 bases between. The germline CDR1 and CDR2 sequences are MNHEY and SMNVEV (reference sequence).

This clone was detected a few times. The V gene is TRBV21-1, the J gene TRBJ1-1; the D call in the table, TRBD1, was not verified against the DNA. TRBV21-1 has pseudogene status. The CDR3 sequence is 15 residues long. CDR3 in DNA: TGTGCCAGCAGCAAAGTTAAGGGGATGAACACTGAAGCTTTCTTT. Translating gives CASSKVKGMNTEAFF.

The V and J genes are TRBV7-9 and TRBJ2-3, with D perhaps matching TRBD2 (5 bases). V lost 4 bases and J lost 5, with 10 bases in between. The CDR3 is 13 residues long. The germline V gene encodes CDR1 SEHNR and CDR2 FQNEAQ (reference sequence). The CDR3 DNA follows: TGTGCCAGCAGCTCGGGATTCGGAGATACGCAGTATTTT. Translation gives CASSSGFGDTQYF.